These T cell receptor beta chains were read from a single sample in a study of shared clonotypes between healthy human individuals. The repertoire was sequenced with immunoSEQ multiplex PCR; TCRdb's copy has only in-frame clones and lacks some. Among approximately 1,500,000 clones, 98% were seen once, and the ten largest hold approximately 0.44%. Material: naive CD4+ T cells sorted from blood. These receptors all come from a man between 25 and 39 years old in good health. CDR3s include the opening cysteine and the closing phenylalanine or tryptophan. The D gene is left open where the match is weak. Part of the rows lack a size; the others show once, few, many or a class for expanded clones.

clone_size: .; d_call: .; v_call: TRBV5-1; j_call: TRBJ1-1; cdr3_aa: CASSLTSLNTEAFF; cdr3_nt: TGCGCCAGCAGCTTGACCAGCCTGAACACTGAAGCTTTCTTT
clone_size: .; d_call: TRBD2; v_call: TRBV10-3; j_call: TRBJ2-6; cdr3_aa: CAIREQGLAGPSGANVLTF; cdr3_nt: TGTGCCATCAGAGAACAGGGACTAGCGGGCCCCTCTGGGGCCAACGTCCTGACTTTC
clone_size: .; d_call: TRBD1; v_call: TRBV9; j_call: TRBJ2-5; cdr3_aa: CASSPNAQGAYETQYF; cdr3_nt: TGTGCCAGCAGCCCAAACGCACAGGGGGCTTATGAGACCCAGTACTTC
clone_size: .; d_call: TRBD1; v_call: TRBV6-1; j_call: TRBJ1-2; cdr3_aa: CASSEPARTGAGVGYTF; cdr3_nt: TGTGCCAGCAGTGAACCCGCGAGAACAGGGGCCGGAGTTGGCTACACCTTC
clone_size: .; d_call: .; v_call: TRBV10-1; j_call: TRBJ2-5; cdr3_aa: CASSERASRETQYF; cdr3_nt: TGCGCCAGCAGTGAGAGGGCTAGCCGTGAGACCCAGTACTTC
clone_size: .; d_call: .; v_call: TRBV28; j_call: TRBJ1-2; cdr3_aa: CASRPGVRGYTF; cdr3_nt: TGTGCCAGCCGCCCAGGAGTTCGTGGCTACACCTTC
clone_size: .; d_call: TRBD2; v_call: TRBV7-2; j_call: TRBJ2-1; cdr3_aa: CASSRLAAPFDEQFF; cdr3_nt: TGTGCCAGCAGCCGACTAGCGGCACCCTTCGATGAGCAGTTCTTC
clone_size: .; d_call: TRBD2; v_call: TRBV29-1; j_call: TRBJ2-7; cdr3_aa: CSVGTSGGISYEQYF; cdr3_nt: TGCAGCGTCGGGACTAGCGGGGGAATCTCCTACGAGCAGTACTTC
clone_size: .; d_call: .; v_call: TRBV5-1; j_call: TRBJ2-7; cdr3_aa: CASSLGSQGRHEQYF; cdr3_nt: TGCGCCAGCAGCTTGGGATCACAGGGTCGCCACGAGCAGTACTTC
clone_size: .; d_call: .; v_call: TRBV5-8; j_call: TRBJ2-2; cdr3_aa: CASSLGQLWNTGELFF; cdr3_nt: TGTGCCAGCAGCTTAGGACAGCTTTGGAACACCGGGGAGCTGTTTTTT
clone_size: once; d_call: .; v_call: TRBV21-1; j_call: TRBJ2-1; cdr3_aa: CASSNWRRGYSYNEQFF; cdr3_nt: TGTGCCAGCAGCAATTGGAGGCGGGGTTATTCCTACAATGAGCAGTTCTTC
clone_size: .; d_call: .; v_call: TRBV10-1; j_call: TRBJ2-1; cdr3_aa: CASSPGPSSYNEQFF; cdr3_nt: TGCGCCAGCAGTCCAGGGCCGAGCTCCTACAATGAGCAGTTCTTC
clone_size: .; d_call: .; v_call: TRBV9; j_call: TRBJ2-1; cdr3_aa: CASSVAGPYNEQFF; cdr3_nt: TGTGCCAGCAGCGTAGCGGGCCCCTACAATGAGCAGTTCTTC
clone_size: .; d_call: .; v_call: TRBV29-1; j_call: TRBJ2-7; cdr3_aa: CSFLGRGPYEQYF; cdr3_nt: TGCAGCTTCCTTGGGCGGGGGCCCTACGAGCAGTACTTC
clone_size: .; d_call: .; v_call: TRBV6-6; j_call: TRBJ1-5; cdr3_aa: CASSYRAGSNQPQHF; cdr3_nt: TGTGCCAGCAGTTACCGGGCGGGTAGCAATCAGCCCCAGCATTTT
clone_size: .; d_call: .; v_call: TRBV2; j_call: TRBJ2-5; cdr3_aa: CASSLWGETQYF; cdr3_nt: TGTGCCAGCAGCCTGTGGGGAGAGACCCAGTACTTC
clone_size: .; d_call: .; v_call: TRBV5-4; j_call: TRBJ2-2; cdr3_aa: CASSSRGRGDTGELFF; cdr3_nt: TGTGCCAGCAGCTCCCGGGGTCGGGGAGACACCGGGGAGCTGTTTTTT
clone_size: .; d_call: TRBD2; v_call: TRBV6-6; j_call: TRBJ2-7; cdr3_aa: CASSTRTSGNYEQYF; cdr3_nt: TGTGCCAGCAGTACCCGGACTAGCGGGAACTACGAGCAGTACTTC
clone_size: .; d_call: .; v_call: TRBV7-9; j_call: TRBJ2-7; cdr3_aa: CASSLGEYSYEQYF; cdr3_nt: TGTGCCAGCAGCCTCGGGGAGTACTCCTACGAGCAGTACTTC
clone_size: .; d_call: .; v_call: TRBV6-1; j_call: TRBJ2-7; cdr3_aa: CASSEWQDYEQYF; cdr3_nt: TGTGCCAGCAGTGAATGGCAGGACTACGAGCAGTACTTC
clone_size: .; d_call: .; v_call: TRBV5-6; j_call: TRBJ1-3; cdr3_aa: CASSPAQTAGGNTIYF; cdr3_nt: TGTGCCAGCAGCCCGGCCCAGACTGCAGGGGGAAACACCATATATTTT
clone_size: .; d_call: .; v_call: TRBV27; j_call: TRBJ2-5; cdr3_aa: CASSWGRVQETQYF; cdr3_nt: TGTGCCAGCAGTTGGGGACGGGTCCAAGAGACCCAGTACTTC
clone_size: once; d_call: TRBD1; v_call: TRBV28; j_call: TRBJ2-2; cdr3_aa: CASSFPNRDRGRYTGELFF; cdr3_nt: TGTGCCAGCAGTTTCCCCAACCGGGACAGGGGGCGGTACACCGGGGAGCTGTTTTTT
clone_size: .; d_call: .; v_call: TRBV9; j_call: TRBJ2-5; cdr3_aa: CASSVSPSQETQYF; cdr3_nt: TGTGCCAGCAGCGTATCCCCCAGCCAAGAGACCCAGTACTTC
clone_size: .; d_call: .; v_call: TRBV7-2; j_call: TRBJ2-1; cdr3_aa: CASSRKVRIYNEQFF; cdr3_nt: TGTGCCAGCAGCCGCAAGGTGCGGATATACAATGAGCAGTTCTTC
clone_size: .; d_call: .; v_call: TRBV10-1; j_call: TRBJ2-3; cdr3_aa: CASSDSAPDTQYF; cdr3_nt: TGCGCCAGCAGTGACTCGGCCCCAGATACGCAGTATTTT